The 16 T cell receptor beta chains below all came from one sample that was sequenced in a study of human T cells and chemical hapten exposure. As for time point: pre-sensitization, week 0. The sample's treatment: therapeutic diphenylcyclopropenone sensitization with weekly scalp DPC. MiXCR, run by TCRdb on the RACE reads, gives a single entry per CDR3 protein. The profile shows about 61,000 distinct CDR3 sequences, roughly 6.7% of them singletons. The sample in question was whole blood, obtained in connection with sensitization to the hapten diphenylcyclopropenone (DPC). The receptor source for this set is a woman aged 25 to 45 with alopecia areata. Some clones in this sample may be carry-over from other donors' samples.

This clonotype was counted only a few times. The rearrangement joins TRBV20-1 to TRBJ1-3; D is uncertain. Germline CDR1 DFQATT, CDR2 SNEGSKA (reference sequence). Trimming took off 6 bases at V and 0 bases at J, with 9 bases between the two ends. CDR3 size: 13 residues. This CDR3 reads CSAQSTSGNTIYF. In nucleotides, the CDR3 is TGCAGTGCACAGTCTACCTCTGGAAACACCATATATTTT.

In this sample, this clonotype turned up many times. This rearrangement joins TRBV6-6 to TRBJ2-6; 13 bases line up with TRBD2. The CDR3 loop spans 17 amino acids. The germline gives CDR1 MNHNY, CDR2 SVGAGI (reference sequence). The J segment lost 0 bases and the V segment lost 6 bases, leaving 2 bases of the junction unmatched. CDR3 sequence: CASRRTSGGSGANVLTF. The CDR3 DNA is TGTGCCAGCAGACGGACTAGCGGGGGCTCTGGGGCCAACGTCCTGACTTTC.

This clonotype turned up a few times. V gene TRBV12-3 or TRBV12-4 combines with J gene TRBJ1-1; 9 bases line up with TRBD1. The CDR3 spans 13 residues. V dropped 7 bases and J dropped 4; count of bases not matched to a gene: 4. CDR3: CASKNRGPTEAFF. The CDR3 DNA sequence: TGTGCCAGCAAGAACAGGGGGCCCACTGAAGCTTTCTTT.

With respect to this clonotype: This could be a read error, since a much larger clone is one nucleotide away. The gene calls are TRBV2 and TRBJ1-6; D gene unclear. The CDR3 is 13 amino acids. The germline V gene has CDR1 SNHLY and CDR2 FYNNEI. Trimming shortened V by 6 bases and J by 9 bases, and 12 bases separated the two germline ends. The CDR3 sequence is CASRFAGRSPLHF. The CDR3, as DNA: TGTGCCAGCAGGTTCGCGGGCCGTTCACCCCTCCACTTT.

This clonotype was observed at least ten times. The chain carries TRBV12-3 or TRBV12-4 and TRBJ2-1, with 9 bases matching TRBD2. V shed 3 bases and J 8 bases; nucleotides not matched to a gene: 11. The length of the CDR3 is 16 residues. CDR3 nucleotides: TGTGCCAGCAGTTTTTTTGCGGGGGGGCTGAATGATGAGCAGTTCTTC. Translated: CASSFFAGGLNDEQFF.

This clonotype showed up many times. The V and J genes are TRBV7-2 and TRBJ1-1, with D perhaps TRBD1 (5 bases). This CDR3 contains 13 residues. CDR1 and CDR2 from the germline V gene are SGHTA and FQGNSA. V lost 6 bases to trimming and J lost 0 bases, with 8 bases between them. The CDR3 reads CASRRGMNTEAFF. The CDR3 nucleotides are TGTGCCAGCAGGAGGGGCATGAACACTGAAGCTTTCTTT. Complete variable domain (other parts from reference TRBV7-2 and TRBJ1-1): GAGVSQSPSNKVTEKGKDVELRCDPISGHTALYWYRQSLGQGLEFLIYFQGNSAPDKSGLPSDRFSAERTGGSVSTLTIQRTQQEDSAVYLCASRRGMNTEAFFGQGTRLTVV.

The genes are TRBV6-1 and TRBJ1-5; no clear D gene. This CDR3 comprises 9 residues. Germline values: CDR1 MNHNS, CDR2 SASEGT. The germline V and J ends were trimmed by 7 bases and 8 bases, with 3 bases remaining between them. CDR3 DNA: TGTGCCAGCATGGAGCCCCAGCATTTT. Encoded protein: CASMEPQHF.

This clonotype was found many times. The J gene is TRBJ1-1, the V gene TRBV5-1; TRBD1 matches at 8 bases. Germline V gene data show CDR1 as SGHRS and CDR2 as YFSETQ. The CDR3 spans 16 residues. Trimming at V came to 6 bases and at J to 2 bases, leaving 12 bases not matched to a gene. CDR3 nucleotides: TGCGCCAGCACCGCCTCGGCAGGGGGCATAAACACTGAAGCTTTCTTT. It encodes CASTASAGGINTEAFF.

This clonotype appeared a few times. The chain joins TRBV12-3 or TRBV12-4 to TRBJ2-7, with unresolved D. Trimming stripped 3 bases from V and 2 bases from J, with 11 bases between. This CDR3 is built from 14 residues. The CDR3 region has the DNA TGTGCCAGCAGTTTTAGTAGTAGACCCTACGAGCAGTACTTC. The encoded protein is CASSFSSRPYEQYF.

Ten or more counts support this clonotype. The V gene is TRBV6-5, the J gene TRBJ1-4, with D possibly being TRBD1 (5 bases). Looked up from germline, CDR1 is MNHEY and CDR2 is SVGAGI. Between the trimmed V and J ends, which lost 4 bases and 1 base, there was a span of 10 bases. This CDR3 has 15 amino acids. CDR3 sequence: CASSWRGETNEKLFF. CDR3 nucleotide sequence: TGTGCCAGCAGTTGGCGGGGGGAAACTAATGAAAAACTGTTTTTT.

At least ten counts were recorded for this clonotype. The rearrangement links TRBV27 to TRBJ2-5, with D maybe TRBD1 (6 bases). The CDR3 covers 13 residues. V gave up 8 bases and J gave up 3 bases, with 13 bases separating them. Germline V gene data show CDR1 as MNHEY and CDR2 as SMNVEV (reference sequence). CDR3 loop: CASAGQNEETQYF. DNA for the CDR3: TGTGCCAGCGCCGGACAGAACGAAGAGACCCAGTACTTC.

This clonotype was seen repeatedly, ten times or more. This chain links TRBV29-1 with TRBJ2-7; perhaps TRBD1 as D (6 bases). V was cut by 7 bases and J by 3 bases, with 13 bases left in between. Looked up from germline, CDR1 is SQVTM and CDR2 is ANQGSEA. The CDR3 length is 12 residues. The CDR3 sequence: CSAGRGSYEQYF. The CDR3 bases are TGCAGCGCCGGCAGGGGAAGCTACGAGCAGTACTTC.

This clonotype was counted at least ten times. The chain couples TRBV7-9 to TRBJ1-1; TRBD1 is a possible D gene (5 bases). The V gene lost 1 base and the J gene lost 8 bases, with 11 bases spanning the gap. The germline gives CDR1 SEHNR, CDR2 FQNEAQ (reference sequence). The CDR3 is made up of 13 amino acids. CDR3 protein: CASSLGVQGEAFF. The CDR3, as DNA: TGTGCCAGCAGCTTAGGGGTCCAGGGAGAAGCTTTCTTT.

To note about this clonotype: A much larger clone is a single base away; this may be a read error. The V and J genes are TRBV5-1 and TRBJ1-5; D is perhaps TRBD1 (5 bases). The CDR3 has 14 residues. Germline assignment: CDR1 SGHRS and CDR2 YFSETQ. CDR3 sequence: CASSRDGGNQPQNF. Written as DNA, the CDR3 is TGCGCCAGCAGCCGGGACGGGGGAAATCAGCCCCAGAATTTT.

This clonotype was observed a handful of times. The chain recombines TRBV6-6 with TRBJ1-1; perhaps TRBD1 as D (6 bases). V was pared by 5 bases and J by 0 bases, with 19 bases between. Germline assignment: CDR1 MNHNY and CDR2 SVGAGI (reference sequence). The CDR3 loop spans 17 amino acids. The CDR3 sequence is CASSPGVRGAMNTEAFF. The DNA for the CDR3 is TGTGCCAGCAGTCCCGGGGTCCGGGGGGCGATGAACACTGAAGCTTTCTTT.

This clonotype was seen a few times. The J gene is TRBJ2-7, the V gene TRBV7-2; D gene unclear. The ends were cut back, 1 base at V and 4 bases at J, with 14 bases in the middle. The length of the CDR3 is 15 residues. Germline V lookup: CDR1 SGHTA, CDR2 FQGNSA. CDR3 protein: CASSLGPGREYEQYF. CDR3 nucleotide sequence: TGTGCCAGCAGCTTAGGACCGGGCCGAGAGTACGAGCAGTACTTC.